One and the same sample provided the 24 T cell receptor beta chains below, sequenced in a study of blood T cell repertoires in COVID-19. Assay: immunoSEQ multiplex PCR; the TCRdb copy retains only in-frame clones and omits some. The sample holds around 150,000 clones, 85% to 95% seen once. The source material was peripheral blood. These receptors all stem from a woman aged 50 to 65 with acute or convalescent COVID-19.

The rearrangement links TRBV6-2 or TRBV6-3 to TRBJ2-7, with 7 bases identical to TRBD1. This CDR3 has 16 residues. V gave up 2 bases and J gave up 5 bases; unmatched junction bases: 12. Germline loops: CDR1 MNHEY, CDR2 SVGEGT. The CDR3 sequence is CASSYGRGGLGNEQYF. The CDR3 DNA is TGTGCCAGCAGTTACGGAAGAGGGGGCTTAGGAAACGAGCAGTACTTC.

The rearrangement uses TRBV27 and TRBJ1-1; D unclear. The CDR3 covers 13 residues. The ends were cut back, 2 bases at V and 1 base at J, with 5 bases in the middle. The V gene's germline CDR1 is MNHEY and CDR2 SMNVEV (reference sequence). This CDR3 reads CASSLQWNTEAFF. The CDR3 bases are TGTGCCAGCAGTTTACAGTGGAACACTGAAGCTTTCTTT.

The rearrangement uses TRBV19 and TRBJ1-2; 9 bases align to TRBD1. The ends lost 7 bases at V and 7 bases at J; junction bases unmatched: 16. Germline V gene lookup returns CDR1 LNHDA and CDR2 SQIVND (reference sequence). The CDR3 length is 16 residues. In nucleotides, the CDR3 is TGTGCCAGTATTAACTCCGGGACAGGGAGAATTAGTGGCTACACCTTC. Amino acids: CASINSGTGRISGYTF. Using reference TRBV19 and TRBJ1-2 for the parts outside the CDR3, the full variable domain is DGGITQSPKYLFRKEGQNVTLSCEQNLNHDAMYWYRQDPGQGLRLIYYSQIVNDFQKGDIAEGYSVSREKKESFPLTVTSAQKNPTAFYLCASINSGTGRISGYTFGSGTRLTVV.

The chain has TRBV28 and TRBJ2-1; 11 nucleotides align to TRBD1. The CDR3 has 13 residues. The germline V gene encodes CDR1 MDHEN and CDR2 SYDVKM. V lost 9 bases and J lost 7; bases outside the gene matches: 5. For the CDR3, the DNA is TGTGCCAGTGGACAGGGGGCGAGGAATGAGCAGTTCTTC. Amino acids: CASGQGARNEQFF.

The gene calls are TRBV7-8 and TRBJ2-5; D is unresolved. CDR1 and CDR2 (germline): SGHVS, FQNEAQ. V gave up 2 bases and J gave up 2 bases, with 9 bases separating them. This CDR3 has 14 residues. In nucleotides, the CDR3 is TGTGCCAGCAGCTTATTCCAGGAACAAGAGACCCAGTACTTC. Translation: CASSLFQEQETQYF.

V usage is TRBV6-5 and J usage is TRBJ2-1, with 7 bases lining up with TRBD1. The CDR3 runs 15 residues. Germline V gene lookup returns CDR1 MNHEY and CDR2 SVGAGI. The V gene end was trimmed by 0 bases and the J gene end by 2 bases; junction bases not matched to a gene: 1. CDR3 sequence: CASSYSGTAYNEQFF. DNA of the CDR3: TGTGCCAGCAGTTACTCCGGGACAGCCTACAATGAGCAGTTCTTC.

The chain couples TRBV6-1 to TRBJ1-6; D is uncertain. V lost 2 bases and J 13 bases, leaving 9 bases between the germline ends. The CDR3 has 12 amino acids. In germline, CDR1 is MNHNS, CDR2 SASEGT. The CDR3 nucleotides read TGTGCCAGCAGTGAAACACAGTCCCCCCTCCACTTT. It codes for CASSETQSPLHF.

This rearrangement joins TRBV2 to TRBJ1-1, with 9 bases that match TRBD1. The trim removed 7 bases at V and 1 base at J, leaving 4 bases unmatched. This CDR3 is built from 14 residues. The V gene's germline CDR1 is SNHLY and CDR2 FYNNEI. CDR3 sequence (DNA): TGTGCCAGCACTGCGGGACAGGGGAACACTGAAGCTTTCTTT. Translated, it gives CASTAGQGNTEAFF.

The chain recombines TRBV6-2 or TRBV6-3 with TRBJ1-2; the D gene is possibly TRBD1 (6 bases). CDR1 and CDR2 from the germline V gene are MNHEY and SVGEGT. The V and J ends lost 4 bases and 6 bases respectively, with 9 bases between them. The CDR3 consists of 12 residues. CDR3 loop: CASSFDRHGYTF. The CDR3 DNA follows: TGTGCCAGCAGTTTCGACAGGCATGGCTACACCTTC.

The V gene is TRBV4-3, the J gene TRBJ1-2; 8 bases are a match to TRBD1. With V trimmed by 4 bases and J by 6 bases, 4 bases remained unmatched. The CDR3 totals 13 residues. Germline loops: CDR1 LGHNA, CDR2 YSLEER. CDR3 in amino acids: CASSRGQGDGYTF. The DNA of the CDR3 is TGCGCCAGCAGCCGAGGACAGGGAGATGGCTACACCTTC.

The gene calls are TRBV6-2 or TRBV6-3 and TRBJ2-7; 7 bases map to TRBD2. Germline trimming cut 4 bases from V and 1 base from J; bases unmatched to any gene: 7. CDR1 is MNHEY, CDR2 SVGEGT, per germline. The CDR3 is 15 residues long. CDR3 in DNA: TGTGCCAGCAGTTCCGGGGGACTAACGTCCTACGAGCAGTACTTC. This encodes CASSSGGLTSYEQYF.

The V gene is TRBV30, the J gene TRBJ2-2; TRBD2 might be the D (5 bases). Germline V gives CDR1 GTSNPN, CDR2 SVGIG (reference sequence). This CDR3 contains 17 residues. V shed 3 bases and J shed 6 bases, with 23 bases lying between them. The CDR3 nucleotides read TGTGCCTGGAGGCTGATAAGTTTGGCACGAGGGTCCGGGGAGCTGTTTTTT. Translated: CAWRLISLARGSGELFF.

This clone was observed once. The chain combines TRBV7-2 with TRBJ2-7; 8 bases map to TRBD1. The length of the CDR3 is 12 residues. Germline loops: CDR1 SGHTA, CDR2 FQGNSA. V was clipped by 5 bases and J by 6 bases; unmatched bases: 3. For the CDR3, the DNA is TGTGCCAGCAGCCGGGACAGGCTCGAGCAGTACTTC. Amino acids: CASSRDRLEQYF.

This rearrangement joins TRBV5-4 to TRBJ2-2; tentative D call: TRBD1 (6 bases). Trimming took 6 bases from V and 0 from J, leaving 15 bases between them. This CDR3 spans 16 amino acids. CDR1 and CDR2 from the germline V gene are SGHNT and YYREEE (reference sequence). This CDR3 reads CASNPTGPSNTGELFF. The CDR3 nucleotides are TGTGCCAGCAACCCAACAGGGCCATCGAACACCGGGGAGCTGTTTTTT.

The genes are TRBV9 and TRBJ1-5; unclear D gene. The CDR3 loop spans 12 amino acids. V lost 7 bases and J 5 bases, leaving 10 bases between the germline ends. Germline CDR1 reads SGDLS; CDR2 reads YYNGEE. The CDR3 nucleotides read TGTGCCAGCGGCACTACCGATCAGCCCCAGCATTTT. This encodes CASGTTDQPQHF.

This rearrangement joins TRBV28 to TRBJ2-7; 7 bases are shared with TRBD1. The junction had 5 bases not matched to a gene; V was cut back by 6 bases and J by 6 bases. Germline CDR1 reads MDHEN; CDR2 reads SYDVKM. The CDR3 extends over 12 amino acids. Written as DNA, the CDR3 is TGTGCCAGCAGAGCCACAGGGGCCGAGCAGTACTTC. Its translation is CASRATGAEQYF.

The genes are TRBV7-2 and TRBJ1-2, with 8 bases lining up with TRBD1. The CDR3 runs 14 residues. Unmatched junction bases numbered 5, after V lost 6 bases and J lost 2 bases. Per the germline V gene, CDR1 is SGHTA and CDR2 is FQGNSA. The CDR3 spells CASRPDRVNYGYTF. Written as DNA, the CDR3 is TGTGCCAGCAGACCGGACAGGGTCAACTATGGCTACACCTTC.

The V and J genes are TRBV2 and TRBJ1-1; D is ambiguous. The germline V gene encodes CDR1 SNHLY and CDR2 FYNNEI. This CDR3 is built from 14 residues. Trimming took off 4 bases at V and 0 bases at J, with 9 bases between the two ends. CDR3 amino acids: CASSVKGVNTEAFF. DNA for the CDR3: TGTGCCAGCAGTGTGAAGGGAGTGAACACTGAAGCTTTCTTT.

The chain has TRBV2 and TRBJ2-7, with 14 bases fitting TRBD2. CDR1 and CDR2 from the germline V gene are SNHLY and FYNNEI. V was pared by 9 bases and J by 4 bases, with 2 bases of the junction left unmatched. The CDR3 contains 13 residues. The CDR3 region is CARGTSGGYEQYF. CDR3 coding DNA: TGTGCCAGGGGGACTAGCGGGGGATACGAGCAGTACTTC.

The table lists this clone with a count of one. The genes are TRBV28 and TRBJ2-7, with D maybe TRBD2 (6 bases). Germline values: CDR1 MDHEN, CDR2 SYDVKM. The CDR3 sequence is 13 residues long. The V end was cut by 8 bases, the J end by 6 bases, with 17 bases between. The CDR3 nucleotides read TGTGCCAGCCGTTCCGGGACTCACGGCGAGCAGTACTTC. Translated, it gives CASRSGTHGEQYF.

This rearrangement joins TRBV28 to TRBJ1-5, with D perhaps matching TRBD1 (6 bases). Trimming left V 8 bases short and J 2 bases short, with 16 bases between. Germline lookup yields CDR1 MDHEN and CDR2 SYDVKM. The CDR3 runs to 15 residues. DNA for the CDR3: TGTGCCAGCCGGGGGGGGGCGGGGGGCAATCAGCCCCAGCATTTT. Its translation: CASRGGAGGNQPQHF. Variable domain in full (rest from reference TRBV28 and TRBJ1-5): DVKVTQSSRYLVKRTGEKVFLECVQDMDHENMFWYRQDPGLGLRLIYFSYDVKMKEKGDIPEGYSVSREKKERFSLILESASTNQTSMYLCASRGGAGGNQPQHFGDGTRLSIL.

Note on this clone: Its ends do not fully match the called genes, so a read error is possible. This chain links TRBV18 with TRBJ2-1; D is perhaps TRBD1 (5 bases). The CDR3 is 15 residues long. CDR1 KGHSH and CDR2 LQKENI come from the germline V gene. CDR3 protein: CASSPPTQGYNEQFF. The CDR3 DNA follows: TGTGCCAGCTCGCCACCGACTCAGGGATACAATGAGCAGTTCTTC.

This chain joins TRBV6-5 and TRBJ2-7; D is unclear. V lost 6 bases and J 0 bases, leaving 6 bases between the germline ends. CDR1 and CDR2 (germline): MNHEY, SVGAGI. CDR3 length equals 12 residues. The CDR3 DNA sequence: TGTGCCAGCAGCGACACCTCCTACGAGCAGTACTTC. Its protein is CASSDTSYEQYF.

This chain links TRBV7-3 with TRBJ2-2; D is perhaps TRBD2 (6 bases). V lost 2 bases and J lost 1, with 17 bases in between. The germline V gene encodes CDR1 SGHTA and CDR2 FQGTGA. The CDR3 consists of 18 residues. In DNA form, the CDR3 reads TGTGCCAGCAGCTTAGAGGGCGGTTGGGGACTGAACACCGGGGAGCTGTTTTTT. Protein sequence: CASSLEGGWGLNTGELFF.